The clone carrying this T cell receptor beta chain was picked up many times. This record comes from a study of beta chain features in type 1 diabetes. The whole isolated RNA underwent reverse transcription, so sequencing captured expressed TCRB transcripts. About 4 million reads was the average for naive, central memory and regulatory T cell samples. The table came from immunoSEQ multiplex PCR; TCRdb's copy has only in-frame clones and leaves some out. The table lists 130,000 to 150,000 clones, 10% of them singletons. Markers CD45RO/CCR7/CD25/CD127/CD95/CD27 served to sort CD4+ naive, central memory, regulatory and stem cell-like memory cells. The sequence was collected from a man between 18 and 35 years old in good health. The sequenced sample was naive CD4+ T cells from blood.

As DNA, the CDR3 is TGCGCCAGCAGTCAAACCAGGGCCTACGAGCAGTACTTC. Its protein product is CASSQTRAYEQYF. V usage is TRBV23-1 and J usage is TRBJ2-7, with a possible D match to TRBD1 (5 bases). TRBV23-1 is known as an ORF, though its function is uncertain. The CDR3 consists of 13 residues. The germline V and J ends were trimmed by 2 bases and 2 bases, with 7 bases remaining between them.